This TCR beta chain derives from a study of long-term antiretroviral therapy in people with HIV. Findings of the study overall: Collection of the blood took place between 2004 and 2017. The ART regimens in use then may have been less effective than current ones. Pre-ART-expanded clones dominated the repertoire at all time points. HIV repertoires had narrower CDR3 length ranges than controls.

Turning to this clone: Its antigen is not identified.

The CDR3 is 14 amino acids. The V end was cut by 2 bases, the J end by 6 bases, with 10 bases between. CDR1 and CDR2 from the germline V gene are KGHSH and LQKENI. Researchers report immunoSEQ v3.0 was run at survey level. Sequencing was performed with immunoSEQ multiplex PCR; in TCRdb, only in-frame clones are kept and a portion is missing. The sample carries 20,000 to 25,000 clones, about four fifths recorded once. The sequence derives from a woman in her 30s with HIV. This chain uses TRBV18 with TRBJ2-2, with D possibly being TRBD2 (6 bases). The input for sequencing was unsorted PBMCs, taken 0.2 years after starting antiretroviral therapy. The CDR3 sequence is CASSPGGKPGELFF. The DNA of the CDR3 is TGTGCCAGCTCACCAGGAGGGAAACCCGGGGAGCTGTTTTTT.